Here is one T cell receptor (beta chain) with its context. The target antigen is unknown. Assay used: immunoSEQ multiplex PCR; TCRdb lists only in-frame clones, some missing. The data show about 24,000 clones, approximately 85% seen once. CDR1 is LGHNA and CDR2 is YNFKEQ in the germline V gene. The V gene end was trimmed by 3 bases and the J gene end by 8 bases; junction bases not matched to a gene: 7. This CDR3 is built from 15 residues. These data belong to a study of T cells after posttransplantation cyclophosphamide. Study-wide points: Recipient CMV seropositivity and CMV reactivation strongly tracked TRB clonality. Donor CD8+ memory clones often dominated recipient blood repertoires at later times.

This receptor was identified in an older woman with a blood cancer, CMV-positive, and with a related stem cell donor. The chain is built from TRBV4-2 and TRBJ1-4, with 9 bases matching TRBD1. The specimen sequenced was PBMCs. The chain's CDR3 is CASSQHRDRVEKLFF. In DNA, the CDR3 is TGTGCCAGCAGCCAGCACCGGGACAGGGTGGAAAAACTGTTTTTT.